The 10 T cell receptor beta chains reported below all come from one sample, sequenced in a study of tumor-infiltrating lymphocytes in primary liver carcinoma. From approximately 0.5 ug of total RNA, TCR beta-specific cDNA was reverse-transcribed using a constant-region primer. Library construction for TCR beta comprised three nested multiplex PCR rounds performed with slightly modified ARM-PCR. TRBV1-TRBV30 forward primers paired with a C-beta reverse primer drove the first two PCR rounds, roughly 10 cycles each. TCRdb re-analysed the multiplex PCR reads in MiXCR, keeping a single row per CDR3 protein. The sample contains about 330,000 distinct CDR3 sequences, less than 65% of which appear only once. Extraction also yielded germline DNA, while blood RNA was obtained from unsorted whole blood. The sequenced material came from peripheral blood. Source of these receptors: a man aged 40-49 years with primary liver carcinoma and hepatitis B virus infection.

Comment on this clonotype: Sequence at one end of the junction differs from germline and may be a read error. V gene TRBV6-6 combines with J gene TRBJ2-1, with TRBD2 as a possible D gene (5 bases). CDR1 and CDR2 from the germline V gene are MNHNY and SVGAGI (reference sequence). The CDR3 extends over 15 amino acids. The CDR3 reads CVSSYSDSDYNEQFF. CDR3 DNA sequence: TGTGTCAGCAGTTACTCGGACTCAGACTACAATGAGCAGTTCTTC.

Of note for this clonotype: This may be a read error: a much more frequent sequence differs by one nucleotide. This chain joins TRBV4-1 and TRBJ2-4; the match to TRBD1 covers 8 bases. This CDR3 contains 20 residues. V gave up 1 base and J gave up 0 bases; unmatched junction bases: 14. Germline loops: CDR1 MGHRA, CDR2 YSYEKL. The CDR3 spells CASSQAWTGQEALAKNIQYF. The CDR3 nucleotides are TGCGCCAGCAGCCAAGCGTGGACAGGGCAGGAGGCACTAGCCAAAAACATTCAGTACTTC.

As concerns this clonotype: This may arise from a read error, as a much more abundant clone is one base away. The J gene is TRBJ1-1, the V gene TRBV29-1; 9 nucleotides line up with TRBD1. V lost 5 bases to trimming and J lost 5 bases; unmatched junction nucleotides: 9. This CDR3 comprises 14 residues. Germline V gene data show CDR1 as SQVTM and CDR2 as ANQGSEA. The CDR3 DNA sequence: TGCAGCGTTCCAGGGACAGGGTTGGGGACTGAAGCTTTCTTT. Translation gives CSVPGTGLGTEAFF. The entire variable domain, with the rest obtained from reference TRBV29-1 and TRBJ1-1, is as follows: SAVISQKPSRDICQRGTSLTIQCQVDSQVTMMFWYRQQPGQSLTLIATANQGSEATYESGFVIDKFPISRPNLTFSTLTVSNMSPEDSSIYLCSVPGTGLGTEAFFGQGTRLTVV.

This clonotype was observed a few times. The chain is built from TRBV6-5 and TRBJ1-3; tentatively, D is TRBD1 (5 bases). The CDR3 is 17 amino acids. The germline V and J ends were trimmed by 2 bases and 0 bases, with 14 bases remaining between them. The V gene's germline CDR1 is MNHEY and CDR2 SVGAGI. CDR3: CASSYPETGHSGNTIYF. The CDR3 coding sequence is TGTGCCAGCAGTTACCCGGAGACGGGGCACTCTGGAAACACCATATATTTT.

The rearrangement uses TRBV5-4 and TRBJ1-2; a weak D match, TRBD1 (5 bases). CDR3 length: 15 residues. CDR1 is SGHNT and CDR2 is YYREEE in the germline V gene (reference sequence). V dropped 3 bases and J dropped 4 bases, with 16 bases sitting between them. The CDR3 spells CASSSPGPYLYGYTF. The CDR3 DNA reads TGTGCCAGCAGCTCCCCAGGGCCCTACCTCTATGGCTACACCTTC. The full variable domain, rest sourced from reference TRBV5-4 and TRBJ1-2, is ETGVTQSPTHLIKTRGQQVTLRCSSQSGHNTVSWYQQALGQGPQFIFQYYREEENGRGNFPPRFSGLQFPNYSSELNVNALELDDSALYLCASSSPGPYLYGYTFGSGTRLTVV.

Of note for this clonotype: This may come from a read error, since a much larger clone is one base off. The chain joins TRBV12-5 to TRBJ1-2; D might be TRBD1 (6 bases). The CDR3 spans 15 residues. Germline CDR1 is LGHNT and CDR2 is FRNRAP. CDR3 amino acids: CASGLVRGRHYGYSF. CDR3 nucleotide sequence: TGTGCTAGTGGTTTGGTACGGGGGCGCCACTATGGCTACAGCTTC.

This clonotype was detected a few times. CDR3 loop: CASSLLTSGRAEQFF. The CDR3 DNA follows: TGTGCCAGCAGTTTATTGACTAGCGGGAGGGCCGAGCAGTTCTTC. The gene calls are TRBV28 and TRBJ2-1; 14 bases are shared with TRBD2. The germline CDR1 and CDR2 sequences are MDHEN and SYDVKM. There are 15 residues in the CDR3. Germline trimming cut 1 base from V and 10 bases from J; bases unmatched to any gene: 3.

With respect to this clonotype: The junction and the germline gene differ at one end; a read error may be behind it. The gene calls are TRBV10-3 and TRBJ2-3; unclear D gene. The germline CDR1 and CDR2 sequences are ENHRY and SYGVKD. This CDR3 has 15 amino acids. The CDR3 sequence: CTISVDGQRQDTQYF. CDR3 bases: TGTACCATCAGTGTGGACGGCCAGAGACAAGATACGCAGTATTTT.

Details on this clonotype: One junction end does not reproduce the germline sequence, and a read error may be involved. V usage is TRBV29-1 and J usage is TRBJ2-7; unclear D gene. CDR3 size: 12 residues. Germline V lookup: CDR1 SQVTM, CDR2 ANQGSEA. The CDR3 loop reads CSVDVLSYEKYF. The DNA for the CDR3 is TGCAGCGTTGATGTCCTCTCCTACGAGAAGTACTTC.

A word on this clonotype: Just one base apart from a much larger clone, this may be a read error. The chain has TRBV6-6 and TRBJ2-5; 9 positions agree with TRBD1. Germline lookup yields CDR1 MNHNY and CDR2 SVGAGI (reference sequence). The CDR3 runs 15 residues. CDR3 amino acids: CANSYLGQGLETQYF. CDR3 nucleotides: TGTGCCAACAGTTACCTGGGACAGGGTCTGGAGACCCAGTACTTC.